Each of the 28 T cell receptor beta chains below was sequenced from the same sample in a study of beta chain features in type 1 diabetes. TCRB transcripts that were expressed got sequenced, as all of the isolated RNA had been reverse transcribed. The repertoire was sequenced with immunoSEQ multiplex PCR; TCRdb's copy has only in-frame clones and lacks some. The sample shows around 430,000 clones, roughly 31% of them seen only once. Source material: naive CD4+ T cells from blood. The receptors were gathered from a man aged 18-30 years in good health.

The chain has TRBV4-2 and TRBJ1-1; D not certain. The CDR3 totals 13 residues. Germline V gives CDR1 LGHNA, CDR2 YNFKEQ. V lost 8 bases, J lost 1 base, and 11 bases lay in between. CDR3 residues: CASQPSPNTEAFF. The CDR3 bases are TGTGCCAGCCAGCCTTCACCGAACACTGAAGCTTTCTTT.

This clone has a handful of counts. J is TRBJ2-2 and V is TRBV27, with TRBD2 matching over 7 bases. From germline, CDR1 is MNHEY and CDR2 SMNVEV (reference sequence). The length of the CDR3 is 14 residues. Trimming cost V 4 bases and J 3 bases; bases outside gene matches: 2. CDR3 in amino acids: CASSSSGHTGELFF. Written as DNA, the CDR3 is TGTGCCAGCAGTTCTAGCGGACACACCGGGGAGCTGTTTTTT.

The V call is TRBV7-3, the J call TRBJ2-3, with 13 bases lining up with TRBD2. Germline CDR1 is SGHTA and CDR2 is FQGTGA. The CDR3 contains 16 residues. The J segment lost 1 base and the V segment lost 4 bases, leaving 2 bases of the junction unmatched. CDR3 coding DNA: TGTGCCAGCAGCTGGACTAGCGGGAGAGGCACAGATACGCAGTATTTT. It encodes CASSWTSGRGTDTQYF. The variable domain in full, with the rest retrieved from reference TRBV7-3 and TRBJ2-3, is GAGVSQTPSNKVTEKGKYVELRCDPISGHTALYWYRQSLGQGPEFLIYFQGTGAADDSGLPNDRFFAVRPEGSVSTLKIQRTERGDSAVYLCASSWTSGRGTDTQYFGPGTRLTVL.

The chain recombines TRBV6-6 with TRBJ2-7, with D possibly being TRBD1 or TRBD2 (5 bases each). V was shortened by 2 bases and J by 5 bases, with 10 bases between the two germline ends. This CDR3 comprises 13 residues. Germline CDR1 MNHNY, CDR2 SVGAGI (reference sequence). The DNA of the CDR3 is TGTGCCAGCAGTTACCCACGGGGCAACGAGCAGTACTTC. This encodes CASSYPRGNEQYF.

This clone was found a few times. The chain joins TRBV15 to TRBJ2-1; the D is unclear. The CDR3 extends over 14 amino acids. Germline V lookup: CDR1 LNHNV, CDR2 YYDKDF (reference sequence). V was cut by 0 bases and J by 4 bases, with 7 bases left in between. CDR3 bases: TGTGCCACCAGCAGAGATGGAAGGTACAATGAGCAGTTCTTC. Its protein product is CATSRDGRYNEQFF. The variable domain in full, with the rest retrieved from reference TRBV15 and TRBJ2-1, is DAMVIQNPRYQVTQFGKPVTLSCSQTLNHNVMYWYQQKSSQAPKLLFHYYDKDFNNEADTPDNFQSRRPNTSFCFLDIRSPGLGDTAMYLCATSRDGRYNEQFFGPGTRLTVL.

This clone was observed a handful of times. Other DNA sequences of this sample code for an identical CDR3. The chain employs TRBV30 and TRBJ2-2, with 8 bases identical to TRBD2. CDR1 GTSNPN and CDR2 SVGIG come from the germline V gene (reference sequence). The CDR3 has 14 residues. Trimming cost V 3 bases and J 0 bases; bases outside gene matches: 0. CDR3 nucleotide sequence: TGTGCCTGGAGACTAGCGGCGAACACCGGGGAGCTGTTTTTT. It specifies CAWRLAANTGELFF.

The J gene is TRBJ2-5, the V gene TRBV5-4; D might be TRBD1 or TRBD2, each matching 5 bases. V gave up 3 bases and J gave up 5 bases, with 14 bases separating them. The CDR3 covers 14 residues. Germline V gene lookup returns CDR1 SGHNT and CDR2 YYREEE (reference sequence). CDR3 in amino acids: CASSSNGGAETQYF. CDR3 nucleotide sequence: TGTGCCAGCAGCTCCAATGGGGGAGCGGAGACCCAGTACTTC.

This clone was seen a few times. The chain uses TRBV30 and TRBJ1-2, with 8 bases matching TRBD1. In germline, CDR1 is GTSNPN, CDR2 SVGIG (reference sequence). V lost 0 bases and J lost 2; bases outside the gene matches: 8. This CDR3 spans 16 amino acids. The DNA of the CDR3 is TGTGCCTGGAGTGTATGGCTCCGACAGGGGAACTATGGCTACACCTTC. Its translation is CAWSVWLRQGNYGYTF. The complete variable domain, with remaining parts taken from reference TRBV30 and TRBJ1-2, reads SQTIHQWPATLVQPVGSPLSLECTVEGTSNPNLYWYRQAAGRGLQLLFYSVGIGQISSEVPQNLSASRPQDRQFILSSKKLLLSDSGFYLCAWSVWLRQGNYGYTFGSGTRLTVV.

The chain employs TRBV5-4 and TRBJ2-5; D perhaps matches TRBD2 (6 bases). CDR1 is SGHNT, CDR2 YYREEE, per germline (reference sequence). The CDR3 spans 14 residues. Trimming took off 1 base at V and 2 bases at J, with 9 bases between the two ends. The CDR3 sequence is CASSLLLAQETQYF. DNA of the CDR3: TGTGCCAGCAGCTTGCTTCTAGCGCAAGAGACCCAGTACTTC.

CDR3 sequence reads: CASSQDPLAAASSYNEQFF. The CDR3 DNA follows: TGCGCCAGCAGCCAAGATCCGCTAGCGGCCGCGAGCTCCTACAATGAGCAGTTCTTC. V and J are TRBV4-3 and TRBJ2-1; TRBD2 aligns across 7 bases. Germline CDR1 and CDR2: LGHNA and YSLEER. The ends lost 0 bases at V and 0 bases at J; junction bases unmatched: 11. The CDR3 runs 19 residues.

Of note for this clone: The same CDR3 arises from other DNA sequences in this sample as well. The chain joins TRBV30 to TRBJ2-5; no reliable D call. The germline V gene encodes CDR1 GTSNPN and CDR2 SVGIG (reference sequence). The CDR3 sequence is 12 residues long. V was cut by 2 bases and J by 1 base, with 5 bases left in between. The CDR3 region is CAWSRLQETQYF. In DNA form, the CDR3 reads TGTGCCTGGAGTCGACTCCAAGAGACCCAGTACTTC.

This clone has a handful of counts. V gene TRBV27 combines with J gene TRBJ2-3, with D hard to call. V lost 1 base to trimming and J lost 5 bases, with 7 bases between them. CDR3 length equals 13 residues. The germline V gene encodes CDR1 MNHEY and CDR2 SMNVEV (reference sequence). CDR3 DNA sequence: TGTGCCAGCAGTTTATTTCGGGTAGATACGCAGTATTTT. Protein: CASSLFRVDTQYF.

This clone was counted between two and nine times. The chain links TRBV27 to TRBJ2-3; 11 bases fit TRBD2. V trimming: 6 bases; J trimming: 4 bases; junction bases outside the gene matches: 6. The CDR3 is made up of 15 amino acids. Germline loops: CDR1 MNHEY, CDR2 SMNVEV (reference sequence). DNA for the CDR3: TGTGCCAGCAGAGGAACTAGCGGGAGACCAGATACGCAGTATTTT. The encoded protein is CASRGTSGRPDTQYF.

The rearrangement joins TRBV5-5 to TRBJ2-5; maybe TRBD1 (6 bases). V shed 1 base and J shed 3 bases, with 10 bases lying between them. This CDR3 has 14 residues. Per the germline V gene, CDR1 is SGHKS and CDR2 is YYEKEE (reference sequence). The CDR3 sequence is CASSLMHREETQYF. The CDR3 DNA sequence: TGTGCCAGCAGCTTGATGCACAGGGAAGAGACCCAGTACTTC.

V is TRBV30 and J is TRBJ2-3, with D perhaps matching TRBD2 (6 bases). The CDR3 sequence is 15 residues long. V was shortened by 2 bases and J by 2 bases, with 14 bases between the two germline ends. CDR1 is GTSNPN, CDR2 SVGIG, per germline (reference sequence). CDR3 in amino acids: CAWSRGSGDTDTQYF. As DNA, the CDR3 is TGTGCCTGGAGTCGGGGTAGCGGAGACACAGATACGCAGTATTTT.

CDR3 loop: CATAAGYGYEQYF. The CDR3 DNA reads as TGTGCCACCGCAGCGGGCTACGGCTACGAGCAGTACTTC. The chain recombines TRBV2 with TRBJ2-7; tentatively, D is TRBD2 (6 bases). The V gene's germline CDR1 is SNHLY and CDR2 FYNNEI. The CDR3 contains 13 residues. Deletions cut 10 bases from V and 3 bases from J, with 16 bases between. Full variable domain (outside the CDR3, taken from reference TRBV2 and TRBJ2-7): EPEVTQTPSHQVTQMGQEVILRCVPISNHLYFYWYRQILGQKVEFLVSFYNNEISEKSEIFDDQFSVERPDGSNFTLKIRSTKLEDSAMYFCATAAGYGYEQYFGPGTRLTVT.

This clone occurred a few times. The junction departs from germline at one end; a sequencing error may be responsible. V is TRBV7-7 and J is TRBJ2-5; TRBD2 matches at 9 bases. In germline, CDR1 is SSHAT, CDR2 FNYEAQ (reference sequence). The CDR3 runs to 14 residues. The CDR3, as DNA: TGTGCTAGCAGCTTAGCGGGGGCAGCAGAGACCCAGTACTTC. This sequence encodes CASSLAGAAETQYF.

There are a few counts of this clone. V is TRBV25-1 and J is TRBJ2-5, with D perhaps matching TRBD1 or TRBD2 (5 bases each). Per the germline V gene, CDR1 is MGHDK and CDR2 is SYGVNS. Trimming removed 4 bases from V and 5 bases from J, with 14 bases in between. The CDR3 has 14 residues. The CDR3 loop is CASSVRGSMETQYF. CDR3 nucleotide sequence: TGTGCCAGCAGTGTCCGGGGCTCGATGGAGACCCAGTACTTC.

The chain is built from TRBV29-1 and TRBJ2-2; D not resolved. The CDR3 totals 14 residues. Germline lookup yields CDR1 SQVTM and CDR2 ANQGSEA. Trimming took 4 bases from V and 2 from J, leaving 11 bases between them. In nucleotides, the CDR3 is TGCAGCGTTGTGGGGTCAGGCAACACCGGGGAGCTGTTTTTT. This encodes CSVVGSGNTGELFF.

A few counts support this clone. The V and J genes are TRBV29-1 and TRBJ2-5; TRBD1 might be the D (6 bases). V lost 3 bases to trimming and J lost 4 bases, with 18 bases between them. Germline lookup yields CDR1 SQVTM and CDR2 ANQGSEA. The CDR3 totals 15 residues. CDR3 in amino acids: CSVEVGGSGGETQYF. The CDR3 region has the DNA TGCAGCGTTGAGGTTGGGGGCTCGGGCGGAGAGACCCAGTACTTC.

CDR3 loop: CASSYFVTGGNEQFF. The CDR3 DNA reads as TGTGCCAGCAGTTACTTTGTAACGGGAGGGAATGAGCAGTTCTTC. The rearrangement joins TRBV6-6 to TRBJ2-1; 8 bases fit TRBD2. The CDR3 covers 15 residues. Germline V lookup: CDR1 MNHNY, CDR2 SVGAGI (reference sequence). V was clipped by 1 base and J by 7 bases; unmatched bases: 6.

J is TRBJ2-1 and V is TRBV9; 7 bases line up with TRBD1. Per the germline V gene, CDR1 is SGDLS and CDR2 is YYNGEE. The V segment lost 10 bases and the J segment 4 bases; nucleotides outside the gene matches: 20. This CDR3 contains 17 residues. CDR3 nucleotides: TGTGCCGGCCCGGGACAGAGAAACTTCCTAGCTTACAATGAGCAGTTCTTC. Amino acids: CAGPGQRNFLAYNEQFF.

The chain recombines TRBV11-2 with TRBJ2-5; D remains ambiguous. CDR1 SGHAT and CDR2 FQNNGV come from the germline V gene. V lost 1 base, J lost 2 bases, and 8 bases lay in between. This CDR3 has 14 amino acids. CDR3 nucleotides: TGTGCCAGCAGCTTAGTAACAGCACAAGAGACCCAGTACTTC. This translates into CASSLVTAQETQYF.

This clone has a single count. Additional DNA sequences in this sample encode the identical CDR3. J is TRBJ2-7 and V is TRBV6-5, with TRBD1 matching over 10 bases. Trimming at V came to 6 bases and at J to 1 base, leaving 3 bases not matched to a gene. Germline CDR1 is MNHEY and CDR2 is SVGAGI. This CDR3 region has 14 residues. CDR3 in DNA: TGTGCCAGCAGCCGGGACAGGGGATCCTACGAGCAGTACTTC. Protein sequence: CASSRDRGSYEQYF.

The rearrangement joins TRBV15 to TRBJ1-1, with a weak D call TRBD1 (5 bases). Trimming took 0 bases from V and 2 from J, leaving 10 bases between them. From germline, CDR1 is LNHNV and CDR2 YYDKDF (reference sequence). The CDR3 has 15 residues. The CDR3 region has the DNA TGTGCCACCAGCAGAGATCCAGGGATCAACACTGAAGCTTTCTTT. Protein sequence: CATSRDPGINTEAFF.

There are a few counts of this clone. This rearrangement joins TRBV30 to TRBJ1-2, with D unclear. Looked up from germline, CDR1 is GTSNPN and CDR2 is SVGIG (reference sequence). This CDR3 contains 13 residues. V was cut by 4 bases and J by 4 bases, with 13 bases left in between. The CDR3 reads CAWKATFSYGYTF. As DNA, the CDR3 is TGTGCCTGGAAGGCAACATTCAGCTATGGCTACACCTTC.

This clone was detected a few times. The gene calls are TRBV7-9 and TRBJ2-7, with 9 bases matching TRBD2. The CDR3 consists of 15 residues. Per the germline V gene, CDR1 is SEHNR and CDR2 is FQNEAQ (reference sequence). V lost 3 bases and J lost 4; bases outside the gene matches: 7. CDR3 sequence (DNA): TGTGCCAGCAGCTTGATTAGCGGGAGTCGGTACGAGCAGTACTTC. Protein sequence: CASSLISGSRYEQYF.

This clone has just a few counts. V gene TRBV30 combines with J gene TRBJ2-3, with 7 positions matching TRBD1. Germline V CDR1 and CDR2: GTSNPN, SVGIG (reference sequence). The ends lost 5 bases at V and 0 bases at J; junction bases unmatched: 8. There are 15 residues in the CDR3. CDR3 in amino acids: CAWPPDRRSTDTQYF. CDR3 DNA sequence: TGTGCCTGGCCCCCGGACAGGAGAAGCACAGATACGCAGTATTTT. Together with reference TRBV30 and TRBJ2-3, the CDR3 gives the full variable domain: SQTIHQWPATLVQPVGSPLSLECTVEGTSNPNLYWYRQAAGRGLQLLFYSVGIGQISSEVPQNLSASRPQDRQFILSSKKLLLSDSGFYLCAWPPDRRSTDTQYFGPGTRLTVL.